These 21 T cell receptor beta chains came from one sample sequenced in a study of cytomegalovirus exposure and HLA in healthy donors. PCR involved 60 Vbeta and 13 Jbeta primers. Here immunoSEQ multiplex PCR was the method, and the copy in TCRdb shows in-frame clones only, minus some. The sample holds roughly 150,000 clones, about two thirds seen once. The sample consisted of PBMCs. These receptors were obtained from a woman between 18 and 29 years old in good health and CMV-seronegative.

As concerns this clone: The same CDR3 also results from other DNA sequences found in this sample. This sequence joins TRBV6-5 and TRBJ1-2, with D possibly TRBD1 on 5 matching bases. The CDR3 is 13 residues long. Trimming left V 0 bases short and J 4 bases short, with 6 bases between. CDR1 and CDR2 (germline): MNHEY, SVGAGI. The CDR3 DNA follows: TGTGCCAGCAGTTACTCGGGGGGCTATGGCTACACCTTC. Translated, it gives CASSYSGGYGYTF.

This rearrangement joins TRBV10-3 to TRBJ2-6, with 7 positions matching TRBD2. CDR3 length: 16 amino acids. Germline V gives CDR1 ENHRY, CDR2 SYGVKD. The J segment lost 0 bases and the V segment lost 8 bases, leaving 7 bases of the junction unmatched. The CDR3 DNA sequence: TGTGCCATCTGGCGCGGGAGAGACTCTGGGGCCAACGTCCTGACTTTC. Its protein is CAIWRGRDSGANVLTF.

V usage is TRBV5-1 and J usage is TRBJ1-4; 10 positions agree with TRBD1. CDR1 is SGHRS, CDR2 YFSETQ, per germline. This CDR3 has 14 amino acids. The CDR3 here is CAARQGAANEKLFF. In nucleotides, the CDR3 is TGCGCAGCCAGACAGGGGGCAGCTAATGAAAAACTGTTTTTT.

The genes are TRBV7-9 and TRBJ2-1, with 7 nucleotides matching TRBD1. The germline CDR1 and CDR2 sequences are SEHNR and FQNEAQ (reference sequence). J lost 10 bases, V lost 6 bases, and 9 bases had no gene match. This CDR3 is 13 amino acids long. CDR3 region: CASRPDRPKEQFF. CDR3 bases: TGTGCCAGCAGACCGGACAGGCCAAAAGAGCAGTTCTTC.

The chain links TRBV19 to TRBJ1-5, with TRBD1 matching over 8 bases. Germline CDR1 and CDR2: LNHDA and SQIVND (reference sequence). CDR3 length: 17 amino acids. The V segment lost 5 bases and the J segment 4 bases; nucleotides outside the gene matches: 13. CDR3 bases: TGTGCCAGTAGTTTAACTCAGGGGGCCTCTGGGAATCAGCCCCAGCATTTT. Amino acids: CASSLTQGASGNQPQHF.

This clone was recorded a few times. V and J are TRBV7-6 and TRBJ2-1; D gene ambiguous. Germline V CDR1 and CDR2: SGHVS, FNYEAQ. The CDR3 covers 15 residues. The V gene lost 1 base and the J gene lost 7 bases, with 14 bases spanning the gap. The CDR3 coding sequence is TGTGCCAGCAGCTTAGTGGGTGGGCAGGTGAATGAGCAGTTCTTC. Protein product: CASSLVGGQVNEQFF.

The gene calls are TRBV19 and TRBJ2-1, with 12 bases identical to TRBD1. CDR1 is LNHDA, CDR2 SQIVND, per germline (reference sequence). The CDR3 length is 14 residues. The V segment lost 11 bases and the J segment 7 bases; nucleotides outside the gene matches: 9. Here the CDR3 DNA reads TGTGCCGTCCGGGACAGGGGGCGTGTAAATGAGCAGTTCTTC. Residues: CAVRDRGRVNEQFF.

This chain uses TRBV5-5 with TRBJ1-4; D is ambiguous. CDR1 SGHKS and CDR2 YYEKEE come from the germline V gene (reference sequence). Trimming stripped 4 bases from V and 7 bases from J, with 14 bases between. This CDR3 has 14 residues. CDR3 in DNA: TGTGCCAGCAGCCTTATCCCGGTCATTGAAAAACTGTTTTTT. Translation gives CASSLIPVIEKLFF.

The rearrangement joins TRBV6-6 to TRBJ1-5, with 9 bases identical to TRBD1. Trimming at V came to 6 bases and at J to 4 bases, leaving 4 bases not matched to a gene. The germline V gene encodes CDR1 MNHNY and CDR2 SVGAGI (reference sequence). The CDR3 totals 14 residues. The CDR3 DNA follows: TGTGCCAGCAGCCTAGGGACAGGGAATCAGCCCCAGCATTTT. Translated: CASSLGTGNQPQHF.

The chain has TRBV7-2 and TRBJ2-7; D is possibly TRBD2 (5 bases). Deletions cut 0 bases from V and 4 bases from J, with 10 bases between. Germline V lookup: CDR1 SGHTA, CDR2 FQGNSA. This CDR3 is 14 amino acids long. The CDR3 loop is CASSLAGMRYEQYF. The CDR3 DNA follows: TGTGCCAGCAGCTTAGCCGGGATGAGATACGAGCAGTACTTC.

The chain recombines TRBV4-1 with TRBJ2-4, with D possibly matching TRBD2 (5 bases). Trimming took off 2 bases at V and 0 bases at J, with 17 bases between the two ends. The CDR3 length is 18 residues. Germline V CDR1 and CDR2: MGHRA, YSYEKL. This CDR3 is CASSQPSTGKIAKNIQYF. The CDR3 region has the DNA TGCGCCAGCAGCCAACCATCGACGGGGAAAATAGCCAAAAACATTCAGTACTTC.

V and J are TRBV28 and TRBJ2-6; no clear D. V was clipped by 3 bases and J by 6 bases, with 9 bases between them. In germline, CDR1 is MDHEN, CDR2 SYDVKM. The CDR3 is 14 residues long. The CDR3 nucleotides read TGTGCCAGCAGTTTTCGCTCGGTGGCCAACGTCCTGACTTTC. This sequence encodes CASSFRSVANVLTF.

The V call is TRBV5-1, the J call TRBJ2-1; tentative D call: TRBD2 (5 bases). V shed 3 bases and J shed 8 bases, with 9 bases lying between them. Germline assignment: CDR1 SGHRS and CDR2 YFSETQ. This CDR3 is 12 amino acids long. The CDR3 DNA reads TGCGCCAGCAGCTCACGAGGGCATGAGCAGTTCTTC. Translation gives CASSSRGHEQFF.

In this sample, this clone turned up a few times. The chain combines TRBV14 with TRBJ2-2, with 13 nucleotides matching TRBD2. CDR3 size: 19 residues. V shed 1 base, J shed 0 bases, and the junction held 5 bases outside the gene matches. Per the germline V gene, CDR1 is SGHDN and CDR2 is FVKESK. The CDR3 region has the DNA TGTGCCAGCAGCCAAGGACTAGCGGGAGGTTACGCGAACACCGGGGAGCTGTTTTTT. Translating gives CASSQGLAGGYANTGELFF.

V is TRBV5-6 and J is TRBJ2-7; D perhaps matches TRBD2 (6 bases). This CDR3 contains 14 residues. V shed 4 bases and J shed 7 bases, with 18 bases lying between them. Per germline, CDR1 SGHDT and CDR2 YYEEEE. The CDR3: CASSPRLVSWEQYV. In nucleotides, the CDR3 is TGTGCCAGCAGCCCCCGACTAGTTTCATGGGAGCAGTACGTC.

This chain's CDR3 is CASSLQSDRGETQYF. The CDR3 DNA sequence: TGTGCCAGCAGCCTCCAGTCGGACAGGGGAGAGACCCAGTACTTC. The rearrangement links TRBV7-2 to TRBJ2-5; 9 nucleotides match TRBD1. The trim removed 5 bases at V and 4 bases at J, leaving 8 bases unmatched. CDR1 and CDR2 from the germline V gene are SGHTA and FQGNSA. The CDR3 runs to 15 residues.

The chain uses TRBV5-6 and TRBJ2-2, with 8 bases aligning to TRBD2. V was clipped by 4 bases and J by 0 bases; unmatched bases: 2. This CDR3 has 15 amino acids. Looked up from germline, CDR1 is SGHDT and CDR2 is YYEEEE. The DNA for the CDR3 is TGTGCCAGCAGCATAGCGGGAACGAACACCGGGGAGCTGTTTTTT. Its translation: CASSIAGTNTGELFF.

This clone was observed a handful of times. The chain's CDR3 is CASSYTWGGNTIYF. The DNA of the CDR3 is TGTGCCAGCAGTTACACCTGGGGCGGAAACACCATATATTTT. This chain links TRBV6-5 with TRBJ1-3; perhaps TRBD1 as D (5 bases). The CDR3 has 14 residues. CDR1 and CDR2 (germline): MNHEY, SVGAGI. Trimming pared 2 bases from V and 4 bases from J, leaving 9 bases between.

J is TRBJ1-2 and V is TRBV5-1; D is perhaps TRBD1 (5 bases). V lost 4 bases and J 3 bases, leaving 16 bases between the germline ends. Germline V CDR1 and CDR2: SGHRS, YFSETQ. The CDR3 loop spans 15 amino acids. Here the CDR3 reads CASSEDEGVDYGYTF. CDR3 DNA sequence: TGCGCCAGCAGCGAAGACGAAGGGGTTGACTATGGCTACACCTTC.

There are a few counts of this clone. The chain has TRBV19 and TRBJ2-1; the D is unclear. From germline, CDR1 is LNHDA and CDR2 SQIVND (reference sequence). Trimming shortened V by 4 bases and J by 0 bases, and 16 bases separated the two germline ends. This CDR3 is built from 17 residues. The CDR3 is CASSKISIPSSYNEQFF. CDR3 nucleotides: TGTGCCAGTAGTAAAATTAGTATACCGAGCTCCTACAATGAGCAGTTCTTC. Based on the CDR3 plus reference TRBV19 and TRBJ2-1, the full variable domain is DGGITQSPKYLFRKEGQNVTLSCEQNLNHDAMYWYRQDPGQGLRLIYYSQIVNDFQKGDIAEGYSVSREKKESFPLTVTSAQKNPTAFYLCASSKISIPSSYNEQFFGPGTRLTVL.

The chain is built from TRBV7-9 and TRBJ2-1; D uncertain. This CDR3 has 13 amino acids. Per germline, CDR1 SEHNR and CDR2 FQNEAQ (reference sequence). V dropped 11 bases and J dropped 5 bases, with 16 bases sitting between them. The CDR3 is CAGNPNRDNEQFF. CDR3 nucleotide sequence: TGTGCCGGCAACCCGAACCGGGACAATGAGCAGTTCTTC.